This TCR beta chain was retrieved from a study of human T cells and chemical hapten exposure. The study, taken as a whole, reports: Patch test score was positively correlated with the counts of PT1 expanded TCRs. DPC sensitization left the count of TCRs above 1 in 1000 unchanged.

Turning to this clonotype: The antigen is unknown.

One entry per CDR3 protein results from TCRdb running MiXCR on the RACE reads. The sample has tens of thousands of distinct CDR3 sequences; approximately 14% are singletons. Regarding time point: pre-sensitization, week 0. Stated treatment: therapeutic diphenylcyclopropenone sensitization with weekly scalp DPC. V shed 0 bases and J 7 bases; nucleotides not matched to a gene: 7. The CDR3 is made up of 16 amino acids. Per germline, CDR1 MNHEY and CDR2 SVGEGT. The sequence was collected from a woman aged 50 to 60 with alopecia areata. Some clones in this sample may be carry-over from other donors' samples. The sample was whole blood, taken in connection with sensitization to the hapten diphenylcyclopropenone (DPC). The gene calls are TRBV6-2 or TRBV6-3 and TRBJ2-1, with TRBD2 matching over 9 bases. The CDR3 nucleotides read TGTGCCAGCAGTTACTCAGGCGGGAGGGCCGGGAATGAGCAGTTCTTC. This translates into CASSYSGGRAGNEQFF.